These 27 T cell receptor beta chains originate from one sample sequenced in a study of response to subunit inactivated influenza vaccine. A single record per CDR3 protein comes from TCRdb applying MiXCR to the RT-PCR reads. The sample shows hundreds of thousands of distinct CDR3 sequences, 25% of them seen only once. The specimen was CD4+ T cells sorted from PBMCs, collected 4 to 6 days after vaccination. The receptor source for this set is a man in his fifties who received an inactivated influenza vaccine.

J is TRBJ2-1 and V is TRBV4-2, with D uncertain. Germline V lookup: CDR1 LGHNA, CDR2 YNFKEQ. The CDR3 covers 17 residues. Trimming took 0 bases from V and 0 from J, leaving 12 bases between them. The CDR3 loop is CASSQEVRHYSYNEQFF. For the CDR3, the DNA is TGTGCCAGCAGCCAAGAAGTTCGGCACTACTCCTACAATGAGCAGTTCTTC.

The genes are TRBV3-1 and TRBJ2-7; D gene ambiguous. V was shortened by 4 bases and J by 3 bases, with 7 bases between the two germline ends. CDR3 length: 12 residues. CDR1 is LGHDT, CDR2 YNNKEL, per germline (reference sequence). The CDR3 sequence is CASSLSLYEQYF. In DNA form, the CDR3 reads TGTGCCAGCAGCCTGTCGCTCTACGAGCAGTACTTC.

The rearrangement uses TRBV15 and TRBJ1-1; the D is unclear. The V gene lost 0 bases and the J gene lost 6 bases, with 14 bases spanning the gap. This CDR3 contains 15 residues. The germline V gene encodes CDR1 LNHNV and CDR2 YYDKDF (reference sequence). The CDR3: CATSRDGRLGAEAFF. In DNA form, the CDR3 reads TGTGCCACCAGCAGAGACGGGCGACTAGGAGCTGAAGCTTTCTTT.

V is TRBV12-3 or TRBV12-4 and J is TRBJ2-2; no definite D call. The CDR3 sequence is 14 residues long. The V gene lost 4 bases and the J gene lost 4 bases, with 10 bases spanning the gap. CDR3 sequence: CASSWAQRTGELFF. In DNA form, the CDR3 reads TGTGCCAGCAGTTGGGCACAGCGCACCGGGGAGCTGTTTTTT.

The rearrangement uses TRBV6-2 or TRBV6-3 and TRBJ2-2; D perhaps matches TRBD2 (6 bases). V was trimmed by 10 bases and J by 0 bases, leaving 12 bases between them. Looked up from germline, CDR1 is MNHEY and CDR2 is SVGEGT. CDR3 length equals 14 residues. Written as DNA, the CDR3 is TGTGCCATCGGACTAACCTCGAACACCGGGGAGCTGTTTTTT. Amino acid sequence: CAIGLTSNTGELFF.

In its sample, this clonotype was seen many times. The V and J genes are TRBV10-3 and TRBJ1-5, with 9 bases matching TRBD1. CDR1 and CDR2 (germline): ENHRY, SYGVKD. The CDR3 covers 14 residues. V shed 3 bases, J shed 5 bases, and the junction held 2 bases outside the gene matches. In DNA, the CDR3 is TGTGCCATCAGTGAACGACAGGGGGATCAGCCCCAGCATTTT. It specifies CAISERQGDQPQHF.

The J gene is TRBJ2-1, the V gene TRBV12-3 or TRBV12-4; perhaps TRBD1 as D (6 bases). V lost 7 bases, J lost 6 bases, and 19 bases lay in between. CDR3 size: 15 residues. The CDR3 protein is CASNEYGGQSNEQFF. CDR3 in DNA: TGTGCCAGCAATGAATACGGCGGACAGTCCAATGAGCAGTTCTTC.

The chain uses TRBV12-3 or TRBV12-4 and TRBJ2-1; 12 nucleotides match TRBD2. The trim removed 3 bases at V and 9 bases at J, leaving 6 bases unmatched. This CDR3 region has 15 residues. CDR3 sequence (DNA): TGTGCCAGCAGTTTTGAGACTAGCGGGAGTACTGAGCAGTTCTTC. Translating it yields CASSFETSGSTEQFF.

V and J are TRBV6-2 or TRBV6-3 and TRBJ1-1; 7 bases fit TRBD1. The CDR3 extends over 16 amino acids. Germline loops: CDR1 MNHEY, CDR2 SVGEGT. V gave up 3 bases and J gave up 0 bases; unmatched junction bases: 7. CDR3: CASSYQAGGLNTEAFF. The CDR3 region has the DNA TGTGCCAGCAGTTATCAGGCAGGGGGTTTGAACACTGAAGCTTTCTTT.

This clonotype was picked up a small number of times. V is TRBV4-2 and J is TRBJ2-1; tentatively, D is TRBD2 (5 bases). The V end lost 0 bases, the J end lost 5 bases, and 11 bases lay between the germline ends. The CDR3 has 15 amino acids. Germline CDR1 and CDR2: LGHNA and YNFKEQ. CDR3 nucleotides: TGTGCCAGCAGCCAAGATCTCCGACTAAACAATGAGCAGTTCTTC. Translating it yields CASSQDLRLNNEQFF.

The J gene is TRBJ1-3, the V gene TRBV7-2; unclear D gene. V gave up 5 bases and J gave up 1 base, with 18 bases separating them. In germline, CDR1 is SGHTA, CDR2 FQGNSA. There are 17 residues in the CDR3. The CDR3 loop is CASSLSRTLSSGNTIYF. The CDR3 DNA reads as TGTGCCAGCAGCCTGTCCAGGACCCTTTCTTCTGGAAACACCATATATTTT.

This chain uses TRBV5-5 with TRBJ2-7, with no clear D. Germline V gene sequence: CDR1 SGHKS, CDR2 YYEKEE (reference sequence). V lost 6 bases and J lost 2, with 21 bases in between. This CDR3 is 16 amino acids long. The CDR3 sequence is CASTLGWHPGPYEQYF. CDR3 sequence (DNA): TGTGCCAGCACCCTAGGGTGGCACCCCGGACCCTACGAGCAGTACTTC.

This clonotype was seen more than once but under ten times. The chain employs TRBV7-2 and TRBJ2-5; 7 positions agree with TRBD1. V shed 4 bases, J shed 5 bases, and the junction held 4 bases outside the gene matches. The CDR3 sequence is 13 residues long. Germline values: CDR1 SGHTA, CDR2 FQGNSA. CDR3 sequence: CASSSDRLETQYF. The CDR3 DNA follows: TGTGCCAGCAGCTCGGACAGGTTGGAGACCCAGTACTTC. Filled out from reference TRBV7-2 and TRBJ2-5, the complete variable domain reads GAGVSQSPSNKVTEKGKDVELRCDPISGHTALYWYRQSLGQGLEFLIYFQGNSAPDKSGLPSDRFSAERTGGSVSTLTIQRTQQEDSAVYLCASSSDRLETQYFGPGTRLLVL.

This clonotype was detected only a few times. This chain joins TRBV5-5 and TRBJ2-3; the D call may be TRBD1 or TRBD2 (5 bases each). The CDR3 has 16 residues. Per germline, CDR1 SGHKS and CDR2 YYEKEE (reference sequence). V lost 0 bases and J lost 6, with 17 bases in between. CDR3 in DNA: TGTGCCAGCAGCTTGGAAGGGGCGGGTTCTGTCGATACGCAGTATTTT. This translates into CASSLEGAGSVDTQYF. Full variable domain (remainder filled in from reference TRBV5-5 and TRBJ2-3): DAGVTQSPTHLIKTRGQQVTLRCSPISGHKSVSWYQQVLGQGPQFIFQYYEKEERGRGNFPDRFSARQFPNYSSELNVNALLLGDSALYLCASSLEGAGSVDTQYFGPGTRLTVL.

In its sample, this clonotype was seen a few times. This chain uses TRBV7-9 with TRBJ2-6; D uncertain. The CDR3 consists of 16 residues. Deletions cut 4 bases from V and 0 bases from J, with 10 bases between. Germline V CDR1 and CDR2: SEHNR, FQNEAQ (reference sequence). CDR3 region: CASSSRGRSGANVLTF. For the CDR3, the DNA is TGTGCCAGCAGCTCACGAGGACGCTCTGGGGCCAACGTCCTGACTTTC.

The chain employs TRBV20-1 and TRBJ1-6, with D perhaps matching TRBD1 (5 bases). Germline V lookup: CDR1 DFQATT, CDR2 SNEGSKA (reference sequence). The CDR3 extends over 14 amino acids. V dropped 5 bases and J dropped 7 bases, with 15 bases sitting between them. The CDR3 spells CSACEGLENSPLHF. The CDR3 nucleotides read TGCAGTGCTTGCGAGGGGCTTGAGAATTCACCCCTCCACTTT.

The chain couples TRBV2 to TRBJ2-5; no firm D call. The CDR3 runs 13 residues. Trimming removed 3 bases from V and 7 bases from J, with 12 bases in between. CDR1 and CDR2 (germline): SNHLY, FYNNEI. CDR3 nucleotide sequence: TGTGCCAGCAGTGAGACGGAGATTTTGACCCAGTACTTC. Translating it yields CASSETEILTQYF.

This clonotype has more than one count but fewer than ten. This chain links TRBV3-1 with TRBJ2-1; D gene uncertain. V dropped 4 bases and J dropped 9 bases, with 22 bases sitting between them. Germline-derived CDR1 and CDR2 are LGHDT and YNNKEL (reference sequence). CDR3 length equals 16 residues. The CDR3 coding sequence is TGTGCCAGCAGCCCTTCCGGGCTAGGTCTAGGCGGTGAGCAGTTCTTC. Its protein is CASSPSGLGLGGEQFF.

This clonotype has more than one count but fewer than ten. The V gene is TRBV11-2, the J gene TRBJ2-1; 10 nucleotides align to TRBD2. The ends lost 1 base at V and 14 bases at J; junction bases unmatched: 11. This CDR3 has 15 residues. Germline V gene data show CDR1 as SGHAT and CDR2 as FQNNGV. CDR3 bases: TGTGCCAGCAGCTTAGGTCCGGGACTAGCGTGGATGGAGTTCTTC. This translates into CASSLGPGLAWMEFF.

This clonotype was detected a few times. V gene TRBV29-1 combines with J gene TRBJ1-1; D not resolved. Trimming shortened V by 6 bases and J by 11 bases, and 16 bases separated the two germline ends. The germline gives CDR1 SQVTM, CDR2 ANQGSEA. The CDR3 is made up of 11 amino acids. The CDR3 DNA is TGCAGCGTACAAGGGCGAACAAGGGCTTTCTTT. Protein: CSVQGRTRAFF. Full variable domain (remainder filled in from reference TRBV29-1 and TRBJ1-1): SAVISQKPSRDICQRGTSLTIQCQVDSQVTMMFWYRQQPGQSLTLIATANQGSEATYESGFVIDKFPISRPNLTFSTLTVSNMSPEDSSIYLCSVQGRTRAFFGQGTRLTVV.

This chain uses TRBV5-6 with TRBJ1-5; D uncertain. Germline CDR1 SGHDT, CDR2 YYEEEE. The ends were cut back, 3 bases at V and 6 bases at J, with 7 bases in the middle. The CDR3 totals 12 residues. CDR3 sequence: CASSSGFQPQHF. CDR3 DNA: TGTGCCAGCAGCTCGGGGTTTCAGCCCCAGCATTTT.

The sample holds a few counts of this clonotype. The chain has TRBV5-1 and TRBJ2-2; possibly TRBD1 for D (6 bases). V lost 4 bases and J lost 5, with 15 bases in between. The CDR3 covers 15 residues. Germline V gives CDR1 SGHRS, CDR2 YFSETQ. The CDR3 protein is CASSPGTLTTGELFF. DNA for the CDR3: TGCGCCAGCAGCCCAGGGACATTAACGACCGGGGAGCTGTTTTTT.

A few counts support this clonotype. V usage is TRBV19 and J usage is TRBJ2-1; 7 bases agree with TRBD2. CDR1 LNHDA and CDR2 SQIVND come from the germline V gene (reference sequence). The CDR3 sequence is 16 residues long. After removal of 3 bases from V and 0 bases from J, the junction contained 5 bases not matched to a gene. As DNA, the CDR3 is TGTGCCAGTAGTATCGCCGGCGGGGGCTCCTACAATGAGCAGTTCTTC. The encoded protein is CASSIAGGGSYNEQFF.

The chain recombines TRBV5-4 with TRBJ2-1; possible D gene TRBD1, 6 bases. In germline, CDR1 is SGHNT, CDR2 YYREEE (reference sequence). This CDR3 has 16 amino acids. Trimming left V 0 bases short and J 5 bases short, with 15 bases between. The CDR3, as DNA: TGTGCCAGCAGCTTGGCATCCACCAGGGGAAACAATGAGCAGTTCTTC. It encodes CASSLASTRGNNEQFF.

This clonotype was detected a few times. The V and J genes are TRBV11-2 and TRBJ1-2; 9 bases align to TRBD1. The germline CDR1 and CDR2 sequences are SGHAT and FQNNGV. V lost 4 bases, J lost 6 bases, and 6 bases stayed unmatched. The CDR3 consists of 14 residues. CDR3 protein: CASSWGQGFDGYTF. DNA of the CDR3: TGTGCCAGCAGCTGGGGACAGGGATTCGATGGCTACACCTTC.

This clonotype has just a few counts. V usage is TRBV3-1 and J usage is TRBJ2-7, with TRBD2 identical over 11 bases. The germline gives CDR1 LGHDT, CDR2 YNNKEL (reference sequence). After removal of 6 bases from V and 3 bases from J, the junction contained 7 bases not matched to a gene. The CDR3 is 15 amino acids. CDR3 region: CASSHSSGGRYEQYF. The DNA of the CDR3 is TGTGCCAGCAGTCATTCTAGCGGGGGGCGCTACGAGCAGTACTTC.

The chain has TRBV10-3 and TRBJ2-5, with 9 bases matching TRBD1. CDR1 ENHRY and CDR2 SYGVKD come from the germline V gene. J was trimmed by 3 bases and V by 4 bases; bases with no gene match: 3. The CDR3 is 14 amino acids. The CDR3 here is CAISGTGAEETQYF. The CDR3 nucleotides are TGTGCCATCAGTGGGACAGGGGCGGAAGAGACCCAGTACTTC.